One and the same sample provided the 3 T cell receptor beta chains below, sequenced in a study of T cell changes during pregnancy in multiple sclerosis. Sequencing was performed with immunoSEQ multiplex PCR; in TCRdb, only in-frame clones are kept and a portion is missing. The sample holds 70,000 to 95,000 clones, around 94% seen once. The sequences come from peripheral blood, collected after pregnancy. These receptors were collected from a female donor in good health, enrolled as a control in a pregnancy study.

V usage is TRBV7-8 and J usage is TRBJ2-7; D perhaps matches TRBD1 (5 bases). Germline values: CDR1 SGHVS, CDR2 FQNEAQ. CDR3 length: 13 residues. Trimming removed 9 bases at V and 4 bases at J, with 16 bases between. The CDR3 loop reads CASQGLIPYEQYF. CDR3 sequence (DNA): TGTGCCAGTCAGGGATTGATTCCGTACGAGCAGTACTTC. Full variable domain (remainder filled in from reference TRBV7-8 and TRBJ2-7): GAGVSQSPRYKVAKRGQDVALRCDPISGHVSLFWYQQALGQGPEFLTYFQNEAQLDKSGLPSDRFFAERPEGSVSTLKIQRTQQEDSAVYLCASQGLIPYEQYFGPGTRLTVT.

V is TRBV19 and J is TRBJ2-3; 9 positions agree with TRBD1. The CDR3 contains 17 residues. V lost 0 bases to trimming and J lost 7 bases; unmatched junction nucleotides: 11. The V gene's germline CDR1 is LNHDA and CDR2 SQIVND (reference sequence). CDR3 sequence: CASSIDREDRGWNTQYF. CDR3 sequence (DNA): TGTGCCAGTAGTATAGACCGGGAGGACAGGGGTTGGAATACGCAGTATTTT.

The chain recombines TRBV7-9 with TRBJ1-5; a weak D match, TRBD1 (5 bases). The germline V gene encodes CDR1 SEHNR and CDR2 FQNEAQ (reference sequence). This CDR3 is 15 amino acids long. V was cut by 4 bases and J by 7 bases, with 17 bases left in between. CDR3 coding DNA: TGTGCCAGCAGCTCGTCTCAGGATCGGGGGCAGCCCCAGCATTTT. Residues: CASSSSQDRGQPQHF.